The T cell receptor (beta chain) under discussion was sequenced for a study of blood T cell repertoires in COVID-19. Study as a whole: The study drew acute and convalescent COVID-19 samples from the United States, Italy and Spain. Sources were T cells, B-cell-depleted T cells, or PBMCs; the material itself was cDNA or gDNA.

V was pared by 2 bases and J by 4 bases, with 14 bases between. CDR3 length equals 15 residues. The germline CDR1 and CDR2 sequences are MRHNA and SNTAGT. As processed by the authors: Estimated nucleated cell counts came from reference gene primer amplification. This table comes from immunoSEQ multiplex PCR, and its TCRdb copy is limited to in-frame clones, with some not included. D and trimming were read from the DNA, whereas the V and J calls and clone size are those reported in that table. The table has a few hundred thousand clones, 70% to 90% seen once. Symptom resolution, clearance, or two negative PCRs marked the recovered donors of Cohort 3.

Sequences were obtained from PBMCs or T cells enriched from blood (not recorded which). The clonotype originates from a woman in her 40s who had recovered from COVID-19. This chain links TRBV6-4 with TRBJ1-2; no definite D call. CDR3 nucleotides: TGTGCCAGCAGTGACGGGTTCGGCGGCCTCTATGGCTACACCTTC. This encodes CASSDGFGGLYGYTF.